A single sample is the source of the 8 T cell receptor beta chains below, sequenced in a study of metastatic and nonmetastatic thyroid tumors. TCRdb reanalyzed the PCR reads via MiXCR. The data hold about 19,000 clones, with about a third observed a single time. Not a single patient had been given any form of treatment at any point before undergoing thyroid surgery. Sequencing input: tumor tissue. All receptors derive from a female donor with papillary thyroid cancer or a benign thyroid nodule (not recorded which). Some clones in this sample may be carry-over from other donors' samples.

This clone has just a few counts. The chain couples TRBV10-3 to TRBJ1-2, with 7 bases lining up with TRBD1. J lost 4 bases, V lost 5 bases, and 13 bases had no gene match. The CDR3 consists of 16 residues. CDR1 is ENHRY and CDR2 is SYGVKD in the germline V gene. This CDR3 is CAISYLQTGSLYGYTF. CDR3 coding DNA: TGTGCCATCAGTTATCTACAGACAGGGTCGCTCTATGGCTACACCTTC.

The rearrangement links TRBV10-3 to TRBJ2-1; no reliable D call. Per the germline V gene, CDR1 is ENHRY and CDR2 is SYGVKD. V was shortened by 2 bases and J by 9 bases, with 8 bases between the two germline ends. This CDR3 region has 12 residues. The CDR3 DNA reads as TGTGCCATCAGTGAGATCGTACGTGAGCAGTTCTTC. Translating gives CAISEIVREQFF.

The rearrangement joins TRBV6-5 to TRBJ2-2; the match to TRBD1 covers 7 bases. This CDR3 is built from 15 residues. After removal of 4 bases from V and 4 bases from J, the junction contained 6 bases not matched to a gene. CDR1 and CDR2 (germline): MNHEY, SVGAGI. For the CDR3, the DNA is TGTGCCAGCAGTTCCGGGACAGATAGCACCGGGGAGCTGTTTTTT. Protein product: CASSSGTDSTGELFF.

This clone was counted a few times. The chain uses TRBV6-1 and TRBJ1-5; D uncertain. Germline V gives CDR1 MNHNS, CDR2 SASEGT. Trimming stripped 2 bases from V and 7 bases from J, with 12 bases between. This CDR3 is built from 14 residues. CDR3 DNA sequence: TGTGCCAGCAGTGAAAGCGAACTTAAGCAGCCCCAGCATTTT. Its protein is CASSESELKQPQHF.

The chain recombines TRBV6-2 or TRBV6-3 with TRBJ1-1, with a tentative D call TRBD1 (5 bases). Trimming took off 4 bases at V and 4 bases at J, with 10 bases between the two ends. The CDR3 contains 13 residues. Germline V lookup: CDR1 MNHEY, CDR2 SVGEGT. DNA of the CDR3: TGTGCCAGCAGTTTGACAGTCCGCACTGAAGCTTTCTTT. Its protein is CASSLTVRTEAFF.

The rearrangement uses TRBV20-1 and TRBJ1-1; D is uncertain. Germline V gene sequence: CDR1 DFQATT, CDR2 SNEGSKA (reference sequence). V was clipped by 3 bases and J by 3 bases, with 11 bases between them. The length of the CDR3 is 13 residues. This chain's CDR3 is CSASGGGDTEAFF. The DNA of the CDR3 is TGCAGTGCTAGTGGCGGTGGGGACACTGAAGCTTTCTTT.

Note on this clone: This sample also contains other DNA sequences that code for the same CDR3. CDR3 region: CASRAGINTEAFF. The CDR3, as DNA: TGTGCCAGCAGAGCAGGAATCAACACTGAAGCTTTCTTT. The chain employs TRBV28 and TRBJ1-1; D is unclear. V gave up 6 bases and J gave up 2 bases, with 10 bases separating them. The CDR3 totals 13 residues. The germline CDR1 and CDR2 sequences are MDHEN and SYDVKM.

As regards this clone: Germline is not matched at one junction end, which may reflect a read error. The gene calls are TRBV15 and TRBJ1-4; D perhaps matches TRBD1 (5 bases). Germline assignment: CDR1 LNHNV and CDR2 YYDKDF (reference sequence). CDR3 length: 18 amino acids. DNA for the CDR3: TGTGCCACCAGCTCCACCCCCGGGGGGTCTGCAACTAGTGAAAAACTGTTTTTT. It encodes CATSSTPGGSATSEKLFF.